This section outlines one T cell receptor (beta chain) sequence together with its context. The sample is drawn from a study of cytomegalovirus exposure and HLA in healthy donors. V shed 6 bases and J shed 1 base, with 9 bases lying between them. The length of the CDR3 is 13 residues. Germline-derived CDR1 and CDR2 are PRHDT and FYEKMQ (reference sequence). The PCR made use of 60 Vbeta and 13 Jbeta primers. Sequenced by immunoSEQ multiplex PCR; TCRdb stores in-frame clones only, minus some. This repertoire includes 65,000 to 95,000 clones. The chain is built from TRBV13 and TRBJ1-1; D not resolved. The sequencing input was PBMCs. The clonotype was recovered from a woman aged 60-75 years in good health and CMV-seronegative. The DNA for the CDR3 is TGTGCCAGCAGGGGAGCCCGGAACACTGAAGCTTTCTTT. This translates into CASRGARNTEAFF.